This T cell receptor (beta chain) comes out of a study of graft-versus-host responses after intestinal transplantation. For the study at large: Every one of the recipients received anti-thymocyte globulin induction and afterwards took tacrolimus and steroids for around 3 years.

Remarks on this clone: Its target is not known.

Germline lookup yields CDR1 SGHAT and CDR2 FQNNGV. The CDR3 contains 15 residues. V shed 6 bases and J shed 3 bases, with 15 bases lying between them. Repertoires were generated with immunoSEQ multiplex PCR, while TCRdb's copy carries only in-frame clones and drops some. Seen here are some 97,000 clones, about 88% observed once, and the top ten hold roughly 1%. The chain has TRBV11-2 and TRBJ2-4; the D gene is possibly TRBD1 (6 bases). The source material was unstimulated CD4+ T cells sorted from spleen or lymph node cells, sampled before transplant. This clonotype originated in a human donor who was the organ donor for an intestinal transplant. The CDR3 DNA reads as TGTGCCAGCAGGTTCGAGGGGACACTCAAAAACATTCAGTACTTC. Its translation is CASRFEGTLKNIQYF. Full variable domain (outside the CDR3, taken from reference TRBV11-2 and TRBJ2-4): EAGVAQSPRYKIIEKRQSVAFWCNPISGHATLYWYQQILGQGPKLLIQFQNNGVVDDSQLPKDRFSAERLKGVDSTLKIQPAKLEDSAVYLCASRFEGTLKNIQYFGAGTRLSVL.